This T cell receptor (beta chain) was identified during a study of T cells in Graves' hyperthyroidism and ophthalmopathy. Study as a whole: Sampling of peripheral blood happened at initial diagnosis, prior to any treatment. General study results and limits: Ophthalmopathy was predicted by the model a median of about 6.5 months ahead of onset.

Exclusions: uncontrolled infection, other autoimmune disease, pregnancy, lactation. As regards this clonotype: What it binds is unknown.

Authors of the study amplified TCR beta CDR3 regions from RNA transcripts. In the first-round RT-PCR of the TCR CDR3, the HTBI primer set was used. TCRdb used MiXCR to reprocess the multiplex PCR reads, holding one entry per CDR3 protein. The sample lists approximately 590,000 distinct CDR3 sequences; 15% to 18% were seen once. There are 13 residues in the CDR3. Germline V gene data show CDR1 as GTSNPN and CDR2 as SVGIG (reference sequence). Trimming removed 1 base at V and 4 bases at J, with 5 bases between. The sequencing input was blood. This TCR was sampled from a woman aged 25 to 39 with Graves' hyperthyroidism. This chain connects TRBV30 to TRBJ1-6; a possible D gene is TRBD1 (5 bases). The CDR3 region has the DNA TGTGCCTGGAGTGGACAGTATAATTCACCCCTCCACTTT. Translation gives CAWSGQYNSPLHF.